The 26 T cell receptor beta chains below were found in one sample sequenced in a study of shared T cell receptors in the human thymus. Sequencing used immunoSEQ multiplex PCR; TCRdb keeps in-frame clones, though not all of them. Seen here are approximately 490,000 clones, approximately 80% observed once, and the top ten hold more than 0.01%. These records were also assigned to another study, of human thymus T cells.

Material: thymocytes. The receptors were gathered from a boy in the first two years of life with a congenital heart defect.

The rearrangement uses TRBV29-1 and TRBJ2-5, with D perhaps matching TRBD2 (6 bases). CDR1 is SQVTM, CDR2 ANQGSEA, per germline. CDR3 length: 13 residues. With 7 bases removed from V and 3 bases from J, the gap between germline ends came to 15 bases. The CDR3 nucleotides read TGCAGCGCAACGACCTGGAGGGAAGAGACCCAGTACTTC. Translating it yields CSATTWREETQYF.

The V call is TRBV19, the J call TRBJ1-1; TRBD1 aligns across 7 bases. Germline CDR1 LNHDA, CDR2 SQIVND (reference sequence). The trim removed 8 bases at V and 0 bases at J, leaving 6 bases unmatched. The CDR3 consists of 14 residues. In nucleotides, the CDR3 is TGTGCCAGTTCTGCAGACAGGGTGAACACTGAAGCTTTCTTT. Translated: CASSADRVNTEAFF.

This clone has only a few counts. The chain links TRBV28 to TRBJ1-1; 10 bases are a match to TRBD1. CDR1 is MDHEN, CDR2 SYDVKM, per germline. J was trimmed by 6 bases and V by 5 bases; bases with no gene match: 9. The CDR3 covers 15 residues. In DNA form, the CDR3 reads TGTGCCAGCAGTCCTCCGACAGGGGGCAACGCTGAAGCTTTCTTT. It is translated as CASSPPTGGNAEAFF.

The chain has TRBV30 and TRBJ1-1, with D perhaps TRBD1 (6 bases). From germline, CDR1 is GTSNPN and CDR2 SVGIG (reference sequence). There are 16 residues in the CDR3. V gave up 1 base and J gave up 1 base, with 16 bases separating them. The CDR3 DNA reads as TGTGCCTGGAGTGCGACCCCCGGGACACCGAACACTGAAGCTTTCTTT. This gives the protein CAWSATPGTPNTEAFF. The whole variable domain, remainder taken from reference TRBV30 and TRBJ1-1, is SQTIHQWPATLVQPVGSPLSLECTVEGTSNPNLYWYRQAAGRGLQLLFYSVGIGQISSEVPQNLSASRPQDRQFILSSKKLLLSDSGFYLCAWSATPGTPNTEAFFGQGTRLTVV.

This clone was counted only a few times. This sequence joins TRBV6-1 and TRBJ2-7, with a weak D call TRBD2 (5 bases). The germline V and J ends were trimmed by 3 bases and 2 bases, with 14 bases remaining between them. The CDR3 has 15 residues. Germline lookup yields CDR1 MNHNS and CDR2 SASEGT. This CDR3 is CASSERGGSTYEQYF. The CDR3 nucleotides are TGTGCCAGCAGTGAGCGCGGAGGTTCGACCTACGAGCAGTACTTC.

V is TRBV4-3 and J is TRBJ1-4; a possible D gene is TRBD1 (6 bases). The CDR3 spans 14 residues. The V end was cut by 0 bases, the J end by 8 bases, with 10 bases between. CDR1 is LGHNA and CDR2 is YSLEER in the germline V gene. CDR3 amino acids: CASSQDGGGEKLFF. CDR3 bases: TGCGCCAGCAGCCAAGATGGTGGGGGCGAAAAACTGTTTTTT.

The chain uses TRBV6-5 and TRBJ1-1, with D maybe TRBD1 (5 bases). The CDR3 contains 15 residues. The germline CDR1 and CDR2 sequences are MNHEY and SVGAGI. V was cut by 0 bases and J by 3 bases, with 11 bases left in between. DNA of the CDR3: TGTGCCAGCAGTTACTCACCCCCAGGGTACACTGAAGCTTTCTTT. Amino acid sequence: CASSYSPPGYTEAFF.

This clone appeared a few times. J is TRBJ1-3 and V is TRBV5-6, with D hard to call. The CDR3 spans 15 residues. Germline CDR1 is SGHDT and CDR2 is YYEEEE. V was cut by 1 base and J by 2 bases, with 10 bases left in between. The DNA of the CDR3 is TGTGCCAGCAGCTTGCGTTGGGGAGCTGGAAACACCATATATTTT. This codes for CASSLRWGAGNTIYF.

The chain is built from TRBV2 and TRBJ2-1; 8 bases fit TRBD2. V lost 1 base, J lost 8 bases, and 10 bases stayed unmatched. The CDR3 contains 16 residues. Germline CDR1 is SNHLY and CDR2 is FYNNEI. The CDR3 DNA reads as TGTGCCAGCAGTGAAGAGGGGACTAGTAGGAAAGATGAGCAGTTCTTC. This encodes CASSEEGTSRKDEQFF.

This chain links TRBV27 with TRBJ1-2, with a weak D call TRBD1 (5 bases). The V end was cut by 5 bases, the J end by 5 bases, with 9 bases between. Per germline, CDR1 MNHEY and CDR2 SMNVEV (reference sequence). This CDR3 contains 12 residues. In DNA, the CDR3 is TGTGCCAGCAGTCAAAAGGGGTATGGCTACACCTTC. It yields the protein CASSQKGYGYTF.

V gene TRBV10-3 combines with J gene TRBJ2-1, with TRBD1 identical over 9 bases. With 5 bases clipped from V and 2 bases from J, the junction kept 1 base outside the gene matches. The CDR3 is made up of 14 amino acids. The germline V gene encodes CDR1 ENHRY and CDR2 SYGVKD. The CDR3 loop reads CAISRTGAYNEQFF. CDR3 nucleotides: TGTGCCATCAGTCGGACAGGGGCCTACAATGAGCAGTTCTTC.

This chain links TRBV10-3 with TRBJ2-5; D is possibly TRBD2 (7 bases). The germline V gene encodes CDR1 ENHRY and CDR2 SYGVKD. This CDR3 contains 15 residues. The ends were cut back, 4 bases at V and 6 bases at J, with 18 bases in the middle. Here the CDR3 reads CAISAEQGGGKTQYF. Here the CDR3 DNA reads TGTGCCATCAGTGCTGAACAGGGCGGGGGAAAGACCCAGTACTTC.

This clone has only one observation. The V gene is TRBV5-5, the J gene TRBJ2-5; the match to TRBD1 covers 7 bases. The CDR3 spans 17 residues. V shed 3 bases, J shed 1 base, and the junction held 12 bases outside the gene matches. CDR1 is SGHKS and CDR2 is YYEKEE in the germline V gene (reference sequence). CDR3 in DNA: TGTGCCAGCAGCTCGCCCCTACAGGGGTCAGTCCAAGAGACCCAGTACTTC. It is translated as CASSSPLQGSVQETQYF.

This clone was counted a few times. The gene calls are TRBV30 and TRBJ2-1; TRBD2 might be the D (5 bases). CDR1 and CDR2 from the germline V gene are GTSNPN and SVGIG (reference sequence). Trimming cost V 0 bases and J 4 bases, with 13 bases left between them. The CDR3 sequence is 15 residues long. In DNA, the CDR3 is TGTGCCTGGAGTGTAGATGCGGGCTCTTACAATGAGCAGTTCTTC. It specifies CAWSVDAGSYNEQFF. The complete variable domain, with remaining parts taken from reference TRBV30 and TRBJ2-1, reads SQTIHQWPATLVQPVGSPLSLECTVEGTSNPNLYWYRQAAGRGLQLLFYSVGIGQISSEVPQNLSASRPQDRQFILSSKKLLLSDSGFYLCAWSVDAGSYNEQFFGPGTRLTVL.

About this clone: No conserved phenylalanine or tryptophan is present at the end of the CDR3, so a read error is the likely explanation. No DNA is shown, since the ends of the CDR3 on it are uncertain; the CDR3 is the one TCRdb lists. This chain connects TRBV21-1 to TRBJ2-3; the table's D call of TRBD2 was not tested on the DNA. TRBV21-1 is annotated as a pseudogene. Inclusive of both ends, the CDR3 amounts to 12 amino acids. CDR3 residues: CASSSSGIEGVK.

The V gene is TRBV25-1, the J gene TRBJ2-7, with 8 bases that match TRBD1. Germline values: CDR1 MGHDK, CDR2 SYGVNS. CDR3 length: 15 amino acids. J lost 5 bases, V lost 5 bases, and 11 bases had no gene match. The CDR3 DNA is TGTGCCAGCAGTAAACCCCGGACAGGGCGACACGAGCAGTACTTC. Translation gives CASSKPRTGRHEQYF.

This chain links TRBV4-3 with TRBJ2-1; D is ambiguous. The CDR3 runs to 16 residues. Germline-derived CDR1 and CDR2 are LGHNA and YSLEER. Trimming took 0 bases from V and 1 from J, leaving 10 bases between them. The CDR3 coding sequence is TGCGCCAGCAGCCAAGATCGGCCAGGTTCCTACAATGAGCAGTTCTTC. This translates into CASSQDRPGSYNEQFF.

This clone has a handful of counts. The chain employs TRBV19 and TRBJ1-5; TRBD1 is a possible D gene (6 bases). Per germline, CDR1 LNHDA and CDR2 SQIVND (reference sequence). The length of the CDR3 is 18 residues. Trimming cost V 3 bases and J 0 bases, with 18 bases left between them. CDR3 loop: CASSIPGQVAYSNQPQHF. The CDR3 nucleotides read TGTGCCAGTAGTATTCCGGGACAAGTTGCGTATAGCAATCAGCCCCAGCATTTT.

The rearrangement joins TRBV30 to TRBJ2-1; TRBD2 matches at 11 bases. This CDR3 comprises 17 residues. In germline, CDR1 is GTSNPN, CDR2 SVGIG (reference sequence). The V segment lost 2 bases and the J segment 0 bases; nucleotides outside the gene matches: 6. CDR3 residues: CAWSYGLAGGSYNEQFF. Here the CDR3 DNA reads TGTGCCTGGAGTTACGGACTAGCGGGCGGCTCCTACAATGAGCAGTTCTTC.

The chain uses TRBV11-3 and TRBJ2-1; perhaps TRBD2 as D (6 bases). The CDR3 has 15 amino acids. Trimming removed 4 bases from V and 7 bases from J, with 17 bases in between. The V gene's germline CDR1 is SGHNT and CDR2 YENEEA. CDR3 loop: CASSSPWGGRNEQFF. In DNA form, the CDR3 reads TGTGCCAGCAGCTCCCCGTGGGGAGGTCGGAATGAGCAGTTCTTC.

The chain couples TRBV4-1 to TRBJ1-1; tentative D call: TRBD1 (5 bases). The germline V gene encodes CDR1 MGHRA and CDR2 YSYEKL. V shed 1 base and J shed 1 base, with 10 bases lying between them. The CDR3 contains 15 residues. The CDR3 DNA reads TGCGCCAGCAGCCAAGCGGAGGGGAAGAACACTGAAGCTTTCTTT. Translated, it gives CASSQAEGKNTEAFF.

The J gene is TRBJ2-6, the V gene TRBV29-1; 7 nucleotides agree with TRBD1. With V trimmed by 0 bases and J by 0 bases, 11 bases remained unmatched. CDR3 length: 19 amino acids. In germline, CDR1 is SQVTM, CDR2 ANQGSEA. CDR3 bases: TGCAGCGTTGAAGATAACCGGGACAGCGCCAACTCTGGGGCCAACGTCCTGACTTTC. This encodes CSVEDNRDSANSGANVLTF.

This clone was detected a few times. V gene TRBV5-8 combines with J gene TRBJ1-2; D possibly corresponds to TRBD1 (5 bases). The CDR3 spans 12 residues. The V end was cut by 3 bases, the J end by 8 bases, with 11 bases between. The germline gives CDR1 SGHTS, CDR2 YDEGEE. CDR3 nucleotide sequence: TGTGCCAGCAGCTCGGGGGGAGGCGGCTACACCTTC. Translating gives CASSSGGGGYTF.

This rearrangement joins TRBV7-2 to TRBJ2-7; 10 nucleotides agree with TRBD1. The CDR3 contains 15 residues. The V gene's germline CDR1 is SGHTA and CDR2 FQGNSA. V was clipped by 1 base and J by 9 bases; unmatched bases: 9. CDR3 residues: CASSLGSGTGAGQYF. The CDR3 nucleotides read TGTGCCAGCAGCTTAGGGTCCGGGACAGGGGCCGGGCAGTACTTC.

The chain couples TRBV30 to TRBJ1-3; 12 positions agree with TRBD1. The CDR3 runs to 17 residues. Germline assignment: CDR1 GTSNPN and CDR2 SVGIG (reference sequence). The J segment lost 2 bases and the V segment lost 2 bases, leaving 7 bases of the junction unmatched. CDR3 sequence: CAWSISGTGGPGNTIYF. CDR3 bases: TGTGCCTGGAGTATATCCGGGACAGGGGGCCCTGGAAACACCATATATTTT.

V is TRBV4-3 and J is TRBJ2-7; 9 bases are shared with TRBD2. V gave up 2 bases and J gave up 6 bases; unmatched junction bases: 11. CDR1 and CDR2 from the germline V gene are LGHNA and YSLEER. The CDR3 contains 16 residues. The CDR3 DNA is TGCGCCAGCAGCCAACCGGGGCGGGAGGGCCGTCGCGAGCAGTACTTC. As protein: CASSQPGREGRREQYF.